This is a list of T cell receptor beta chains from one sample in a study of blood T cell repertoires in COVID-19. Libraries were prepared by immunoSEQ multiplex PCR; TCRdb keeps only in-frame clonotypes and omits some of them. The repertoire holds around 230,000 clones, with roughly 87% as singletons. The sequenced sample was peripheral blood. These receptors all come from a man in his 60s who had recovered from COVID-19. CDR3s include the opening cysteine and the closing phenylalanine or tryptophan. The D gene is left open where the match is weak. Rows may omit the clone size; those that give it use once, few, many or a size class.

V,D,J,size,DNA,CDR3
TRBV6-5,.,TRBJ2-3,once,TGTGCCAGCAGTTACTTAGGGGCCCAAAAAGATACGCAGTATTTT,CASSYLGAQKDTQYF
TRBV6-5,.,TRBJ2-1,.,TGTGCCAGCAGTTACGGAGAGGATGAGCAGTTCTTC,CASSYGEDEQFF
TRBV27,.,TRBJ1-6,.,TGTGCCAGCAACTTGGGTGGAGTTTTCGGGGGTGGTTCACCCCTCCACTTT,CASNLGGVFGGGSPLHF
TRBV29-1,.,TRBJ2-1,.,TGCAGCGTTGAAACGGGTGTCGACAATGAGCAGTTCTTC,CSVETGVDNEQFF
TRBV4-2,TRBD1,TRBJ1-2,once,TGTGCCAGCAGCCAAGATGAAGGGACAGTCGATGGCTACACCTTC,CASSQDEGTVDGYTF
TRBV2,.,TRBJ1-1,.,TGTGCCAGCAGTGAAGGGAGATACACTGAAGCTTTCTTT,CASSEGRYTEAFF
TRBV5-1,.,TRBJ2-7,.,TGCGCCAGCAGCGGAGGGGGGGAACACGAGCAGTACTTC,CASSGGGEHEQYF
TRBV9,.,TRBJ1-1,.,TGTGCCAGCAGCCTTACAGGGTTGACTGAAGCTTTCTTT,CASSLTGLTEAFF
TRBV24-1,.,TRBJ1-2,once,TGTGCCACCAGTGACCCCGGCAGGTTCTATGGCTACACCTTC,CATSDPGRFYGYTF
TRBV25-1,.,TRBJ1-6,.,TGTGCCAGCGGCGGGCTAAGCTCCTATAATTCACCCCTCCACTTT,CASGGLSSYNSPLHF
TRBV2,TRBD1,TRBJ2-7,.,TGTGCCAGCACCAGGGACAGCCACGAGCAGTACTTC,CASTRDSHEQYF
TRBV5-1,TRBD2,TRBJ2-7,few,TGCGCCAGCAGCTTGGCGGGGGGGCTATTCTACGAGCAGTACTTC,CASSLAGGLFYEQYF
TRBV24-1,.,TRBJ1-2,.,TGTGCCACCAGTGACCCATCGACTGGGAACTATGGCTACACCTTC,CATSDPSTGNYGYTF
TRBV5-6,.,TRBJ2-1,.,TGTGCCAGCAGCTTGGATTTCGGTCGGGAGCAGTTCTTC,CASSLDFGREQFF
TRBV11-2,TRBD1,TRBJ2-5,.,TGTGCCAGCAGCTTAGATCTCTTGACAGGGGGCGAAGAGACCCAGTACTTC,CASSLDLLTGGEETQYF
TRBV19,.,TRBJ1-5,.,TGTGCCAGTCGGATTGACACGAGCAATCAGCCCCAGCATTTT,CASRIDTSNQPQHF
TRBV5-1,TRBD1,TRBJ2-3,once,TGCGCCAGCAGCGAGACAGGGGGGTTTCACACAGATACGCAGTATTTT,CASSETGGFHTDTQYF
TRBV11-2,.,TRBJ2-2,.,TGTGCCAGCAGCTTATTATCCGTCCAGGGGAACACCGGGGAGCTGTTTTTT,CASSLLSVQGNTGELFF
TRBV18,.,TRBJ2-1,.,TGTGCCAGCTCACGAACCATAGAAAATGAGCAGTTCTTC,CASSRTIENEQFF
TRBV11-2,.,TRBJ2-7,.,TGTGCCAGCAGCGTCGACAGCTACTACGAGCAGTACTTC,CASSVDSYYEQYF
TRBV7-9,TRBD2,TRBJ2-5,.,TGTGCCAGCAGACCCCAGACTAGCGCGCAAGAGACCCAGTACTTC,CASRPQTSAQETQYF
TRBV9,.,TRBJ1-1,.,TGTGCCAGCAGCCCCCTGGGCACCCTGAACACTGAAGCTTTCTTT,CASSPLGTLNTEAFF
TRBV18,.,TRBJ2-3,.,TGTGCCAGCTCACCAGAAGGAAACAGGGCACGTCCTACAGATACGCAGTATTTT,CASSPEGNRARPTDTQYF
TRBV6-5,.,TRBJ2-3,.,TGTGCCAGCAGTCCCGGACACACAAGCACAGATACGCAGTATTTT,CASSPGHTSTDTQYF
TRBV19,.,TRBJ2-3,.,TGTGCCAGTAGTATGGGGAGGCTTCAAAGGGGAAGCGATAAAGATACGCAGTATTTT,CASSMGRLQRGSDKDTQYF
TRBV2,.,TRBJ2-2,.,TGTGCCAGCAGTGGACAGTCTACCGGGGAGCTGTTTTTT,CASSGQSTGELFF
TRBV5-1,.,TRBJ1-3,.,TGCGCCAGCAGCACAGGACATGGAGCAGGGGGAAACACCATATATTTT,CASSTGHGAGGNTIYF
TRBV18,.,TRBJ1-1,.,TGTGCCAGCTCACCACCCAGGACAGCAAACACTGAAGCTTTCTTT,CASSPPRTANTEAFF
TRBV24-1,TRBD1,TRBJ2-5,.,TGTGCCACCAGTGAACTACGTGACAGGGGGGAAGAGACCCAGTACTTC,CATSELRDRGEETQYF
TRBV3-1/TRBV3-2,.,TRBJ1-4,.,TGTGCCAGCAGCCAAGAATTTAAGAGGAGTACAACTAATGAAAAACTGTTTTTT,CASSQEFKRSTTNEKLFF
TRBV6-1,.,TRBJ2-7,few,TGTGCCAGCAGTGAATTCTCAGGGCACAACGAGCAGTACTTC,CASSEFSGHNEQYF
TRBV30,TRBD1,TRBJ1-1,.,TGTGCCTGGAGGGGACAGGGTTGGACTGAAGCTTTCTTT,CAWRGQGWTEAFF
TRBV10-3,.,TRBJ2-5,.,TGTGCCATCAAGGACAGACAAGAGACCCAGTACTTC,CAIKDRQETQYF
TRBV11-2,.,TRBJ1-6,.,TGTGCCAGCAACGATAACAGGGCTGGGGGCTCAAATTCACCCCTCCACTTT,CASNDNRAGGSNSPLHF
TRBV6-6,.,TRBJ1-1,.,TGTGCCAGCAGTTACGTATGGGACATGAACACTGAAGCTTTCTTT,CASSYVWDMNTEAFF
TRBV28,.,TRBJ2-4,.,TGTGCCAGCAGTCCTCCAAGAGGAGCCAAAAACATTCAGTACTTC,CASSPPRGAKNIQYF
TRBV29-1,TRBD2,TRBJ2-1,.,TGCAGCGGCAGACTAGCGGGGACTCCGGATGAGCAGTTCTTC,CSGRLAGTPDEQFF
TRBV7-2,TRBD1,TRBJ1-1,once,TGTGCCAGCAGTTATGACAGGGCCTCGAGTGAAGCTTTCTTT,CASSYDRASSEAFF
TRBV10-1,.,TRBJ2-3,.,TGCGCCAGCAAACAGAGTTTGTCGGATACGCAGTATTTT,CASKQSLSDTQYF
TRBV5-4,.,TRBJ1-2,once,TGTGCCAGCAGCCCGCACGGAACAGCCTCCTATGGCTACACCTTC,CASSPHGTASYGYTF